One TCR beta chain is described in this entry. This specimen belongs to a study of blood T cell repertoires in COVID-19. J lost 4 bases, V lost 4 bases, and 6 bases had no gene match. Germline V CDR1 and CDR2: GTSNPN, SVGIG (reference sequence). The CDR3 runs to 14 residues. Clones were sequenced by immunoSEQ multiplex PCR, and TCRdb holds only the in-frame ones, with some missing. The data hold about 310,000 clones, with around 90% observed a single time. The sequence was collected from a man between 65 and 85 years old with acute or convalescent COVID-19. The chain recombines TRBV30 with TRBJ1-4, with 7 bases fitting TRBD1. The sequencing input was peripheral blood. CDR3 coding DNA: TGTGCCTGGACCAGGACAGGCCTTAATGAAAAACTGTTTTTT. It specifies CAWTRTGLNEKLFF.